This T cell receptor beta chain originates from a study of PD-L1 blockade in urothelial cancer. Overall study: Blood analyses occurred 3 weeks (second dose) and 6 weeks post treatment start.

The sample's time point: peripheral blood 6 weeks after treatment start. Patients were living with locally advanced or metastatic urothelial carcinoma. Between 1 and 8 samples, pretreatment and on-treatment, were given by each patient. Deletions cut 6 bases from V and 8 bases from J, with 14 bases between. Germline values: CDR1 SGHNT, CDR2 YYREEE (reference sequence). The CDR3 runs to 12 residues. Libraries were prepared by immunoSEQ multiplex PCR; TCRdb keeps only in-frame clonotypes and omits some of them. The sample yields 100,000 to 150,000 clones, roughly 88% seen once. The receptor was derived from a man between 45 and 60 years old with urothelial cancer. This specimen consisted of PBMCs, obtained around atezolizumab (anti-PD-L1) treatment. The chain links TRBV5-4 to TRBJ1-2; a weak D match, TRBD1 (5 bases). The CDR3 region has the DNA TGTGCCAGCACGGGGGTCGGATACGGCTACACCTTC. Translation gives CASTGVGYGYTF.